This T cell receptor beta chain came from a study of blood T cell repertoires in COVID-19. Study as a whole: PBMCs, B-cell-depleted T cells, or T cells were the source of the cDNA or gDNA that made up the material.

V dropped 5 bases and J dropped 3; count of bases not matched to a gene: 6. The CDR3 runs 15 residues. Germline CDR1 is SGHTA and CDR2 is FQGNSA. A Seattle source enrolled patients during active infection and followed them longitudinally. Original processing methods: From reference gene primer amplification, estimates of nucleated cell counts were derived. Assay used: immunoSEQ multiplex PCR; TCRdb lists only in-frame clones, some missing. V, J and clone size were drawn from that table, and D and trimming were deduced from the DNA. The sample lists more than 85,000 clones, roughly 87% occurring once. This clonotype originated in a woman in her forties or fifties with COVID-19, enrolled during active disease. The sample comprised peripheral blood. V is TRBV7-2 and J is TRBJ2-2; 7 bases are a match to TRBD2. The CDR3 DNA is TGTGCCAGCAGCGCAGGGAGGGGAGACACCGGGGAGCTGTTTTTT. It encodes CASSAGRGDTGELFF.